This T cell receptor beta chain was observed in a study of T cells in Graves' hyperthyroidism and ophthalmopathy. When ophthalmopathy did not progress within 18 months, Graves' hyperthyroidism was considered stable. CDR3 length: 13 residues. The V gene lost 2 bases and the J gene lost 4 bases, with 6 bases spanning the gap. The V gene's germline CDR1 is MNHEY and CDR2 SVGEGT. This clonotype was recorded many times. Its antigen remains unknown. Authors of the study amplified TCR beta CDR3 regions from RNA transcripts. HTBI primers were used for first-round RT-PCR of the TCR CDR3. TCRdb called the multiplex PCR reads again in MiXCR, with one record for every CDR3 protein. The data show approximately 300,000 distinct CDR3 sequences, around a sixth seen once. Study-wide results and limits: Most thyroid clonotypes expanded above 0.001 appeared in blood too. Separating ophthalmopathy from stable hyperthyroidism was achieved by a 13 V-J model. Ophthalmopathy, as predicted by the model, came a median about seven months after the prediction.

This clonotype was sampled from a young man with Graves' hyperthyroidism. The sample consisted of blood. This sequence joins TRBV6-2 or TRBV6-3 and TRBJ2-1; D remains unclear. The CDR3 nucleotides are TGTGCCAGCAGTTACGGGCAGTACAATGAGCAGTTCTTC. Amino acid sequence: CASSYGQYNEQFF.